The 3 T cell receptor beta chains below all came from one sample that was sequenced in a study of technical replicates of blood from a handful of donors (dated by TCRdb to the late 2010s). The library was produced with the immunoSEQ multiplex PCR assay. TCRdb retrieved this table from immuneACCESS and kept in-frame rearrangements only. Not all clones are present; in checked studies, unresolved V genes account for under half, and no reason is known for the remainder. The table for this sample lists around 71,000 clones; 92% of them were counted only once. Around 0.44% of the sample is taken by the ten largest. Input material: T cells isolated from PBMCs. The receptors were sampled from a human donor in good health.

This clone was seen a single time. The rearrangement links TRBV10-3 to TRBJ2-1; D possibly corresponds to TRBD2 (6 bases). This CDR3 is 16 amino acids long. V was pared by 5 bases and J by 0 bases, with 14 bases between. The germline CDR1 and CDR2 sequences are ENHRY and SYGVKD. CDR3 in DNA: TGTGCCATCAGTCTGAATAGCGGAGTCTCCTACAATGAGCAGTTCTTC. This gives the protein CAISLNSGVSYNEQFF.

The CDR3 DNA sequence: TGTGCCAGTAGCCAGGGTGCTTACAATGAGCAGTTCTTC. Residues: CASSQGAYNEQFF. J is TRBJ2-1 and V is TRBV19; a weak D match, TRBD1 (5 bases). Germline V lookup: CDR1 LNHDA, CDR2 SQIVND (reference sequence). This CDR3 is built from 13 residues. Between the trimmed V and J ends, which lost 6 bases and 4 bases, there was a span of 10 bases.

This chain connects TRBV28 to TRBJ2-7; 7 bases align to TRBD1. CDR1 and CDR2 (germline): MDHEN, SYDVKM. V was pared by 9 bases and J by 2 bases, with 7 bases of the junction left unmatched. CDR3 length: 13 amino acids. CDR3 in DNA: TGTGCCAGTCAAGGACAGGCTACCTACGAGCAGTACTTC. This encodes CASQGQATYEQYF.